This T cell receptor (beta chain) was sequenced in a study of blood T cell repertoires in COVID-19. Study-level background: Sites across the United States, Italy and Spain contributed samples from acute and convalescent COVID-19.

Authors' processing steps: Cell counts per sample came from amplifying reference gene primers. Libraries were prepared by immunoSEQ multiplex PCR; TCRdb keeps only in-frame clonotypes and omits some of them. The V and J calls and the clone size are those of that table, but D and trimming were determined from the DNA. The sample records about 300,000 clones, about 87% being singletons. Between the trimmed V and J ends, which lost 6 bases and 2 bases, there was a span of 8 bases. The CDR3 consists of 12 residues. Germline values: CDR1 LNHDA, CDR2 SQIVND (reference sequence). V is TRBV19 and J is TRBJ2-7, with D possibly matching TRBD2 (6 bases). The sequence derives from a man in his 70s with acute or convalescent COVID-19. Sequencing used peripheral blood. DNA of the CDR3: TGTGCCAGTAGCCGGGGGACCTACGAGCAGTACTTC. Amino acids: CASSRGTYEQYF.